These T cell receptor beta chains were read from a single sample in a study of T cell changes during pregnancy in multiple sclerosis. Profiling relied on immunoSEQ multiplex PCR, and the TCRdb table lists in-frame clones only, not all of them. In the table there are approximately 37,000 clones, roughly 89% of which are singletons. The material was CD4+ T cells from peripheral blood mononuclear cells, obtained in the first trimester of pregnancy. These receptors came from a female donor with multiple sclerosis, enrolled in a pregnancy study. Both conserved end residues are part of each CDR3. A D gene is named only where the DNA matches it firmly. Where a row states a size, it is once, few, many or the class of an expanded clone; other rows omit it.

clone_size	d_call	j_call	v_call	cdr3_aa	cdr3_nt
-	TRBD2	TRBJ2-5	TRBV7-2	CASSRRGTRQETQYF	TGTGCCAGCAGCCGTCGCGGGACTAGACAAGAGACCCAGTACTTC
-	TRBD1	TRBJ1-5	TRBV10-2	CASRGQGDNQPQHF	TGCGCCAGTAGGGGACAGGGGGACAATCAGCCCCAGCATTTT
-	TRBD1	TRBJ1-1	TRBV7-9	CASSLAAGGGEAFF	TGTGCCAGCAGCTTAGCGGCAGGGGGAGGAGAAGCTTTCTTT
-	-	TRBJ2-7	TRBV5-4	CASSLISGRSDYYEQYF	TGTGCCAGCAGCTTGATATCAGGACGGTCGGACTACTACGAGCAGTACTTC
-	TRBD2	TRBJ2-3	TRBV10-3	CAISEGTSSDTQYF	TGTGCCATCAGTGAAGGGACTAGCAGTGATACGCAGTATTTT
-	TRBD1	TRBJ1-2	TRBV9	CASSIRQGAGYTF	TGTGCCAGCAGCATCCGACAGGGCGCCGGCTACACCTTC
once	-	TRBJ2-5	TRBV10-1	CASSEHRAGGETQYF	TGCGCCAGCAGTGAGCATAGGGCGGGCGGTGAGACCCAGTACTTC
-	TRBD1	TRBJ2-2	TRBV27	CASSPDRAETGELFF	TGTGCCAGCAGCCCGGACAGGGCGGAGACCGGGGAGCTGTTTTTT
-	TRBD1	TRBJ1-2	TRBV6-5	CASSRTGDHYGYTF	TGTGCCAGCAGCAGGACAGGGGATCACTATGGCTACACCTTC
-	TRBD2	TRBJ2-7	TRBV14	CASSTGLAGVYEQYF	TGTGCCAGCAGCACGGGACTAGCGGGAGTCTACGAGCAGTACTTC
-	TRBD1	TRBJ2-7	TRBV5-4	CASSPGTGSYEQYF	TGTGCCAGCAGCCCCGGGACAGGGTCCTACGAGCAGTACTTC
-	TRBD2	TRBJ2-3	TRBV18	CASSPLLAGTTDTQYF	TGTGCCAGCTCACCACTGCTAGCGGGCACAACAGATACGCAGTATTTT
few	-	TRBJ2-7	TRBV30	CAWQSDRQSYEQYF	TGTGCCTGGCAATCGGACAGACAATCCTACGAGCAGTACTTC
few	-	TRBJ1-5	TRBV10-3	CAISDREGQPQHF	TGTGCCATCAGTGACAGGGAAGGACAGCCCCAGCATTTT
-	TRBD2	TRBJ2-7	TRBV5-4	CASSLEGGLADEQYF	TGTGCCAGCAGCTTGGAGGGTGGGCTAGCGGACGAGCAGTACTTC
few	-	TRBJ2-7	TRBV30	CAWSPGGAEQYF	TGTGCCTGGAGCCCCGGAGGGGCCGAGCAGTACTTC
-	-	TRBJ1-4	TRBV27	CASSFRGASNEKLFF	TGTGCCAGCAGTTTTCGGGGGGCCTCTAATGAAAAACTGTTTTTT
few	TRBD1	TRBJ1-4	TRBV7-2	CASSPGQANEKLFF	TGTGCCAGCAGCCCCGGACAGGCTAATGAAAAACTGTTTTTT
-	-	TRBJ1-2	TRBV28	CASSFGRYGYTF	TGTGCCAGCAGTTTTGGTAGATATGGCTACACCTTC
-	-	TRBJ2-2	TRBV7-2	CASSLDGKRTGELFF	TGTGCCAGCAGCTTAGATGGCAAACGCACCGGGGAGCTGTTTTTT
-	-	TRBJ2-1	TRBV11-3	CASSLDVYNEQFF	TGTGCCAGCAGCTTAGATGTATACAATGAGCAGTTCTTC
-	-	TRBJ2-7	TRBV6-5	CASTHYEQYF	TGTGCCAGCACACACTACGAGCAGTACTTC
-	TRBD2	TRBJ2-7	TRBV5-1	CASRGGRYEQYF	TGCGCCAGCCGGGGCGGGAGATACGAGCAGTACTTC
once	-	TRBJ1-2	TRBV18	CASSPPGQGSQPIYGYTF	TGTGCCAGCTCACCACCAGGGCAGGGCTCGCAGCCCATCTATGGCTACACCTTC
-	TRBD2	TRBJ2-4	TRBV5-1	CASSFGLADIQYF	TGCGCCAGCAGCTTCGGACTAGCGGACATTCAGTACTTC
few	-	TRBJ2-1	TRBV19	CASSNPGLVDNEQFF	TGTGCCAGTAGTAACCCGGGATTAGTCGACAATGAGCAGTTCTTC
-	TRBD1	TRBJ2-3	TRBV10-3	CAISGNRQGTDTQYF	TGTGCCATCAGTGGTAACCGACAGGGAACGGATACGCAGTATTTT
-	-	TRBJ2-1	TRBV11-2	CASSLRVEQFF	TGTGCCAGCAGCTTAAGAGTTGAGCAGTTCTTC
once	-	TRBJ2-7	TRBV5-1	CASSFTGAYEQYF	TGCGCCAGCAGCTTTACGGGGGCCTACGAGCAGTACTTC
-	-	TRBJ2-6	TRBV19	CASSISTGSGANVLTF	TGTGCCAGTAGTATATCAACGGGCTCTGGGGCCAACGTCCTGACTTTC
-	TRBD1	TRBJ1-2	TRBV27	CASSHAGTGDGYTF	TGTGCCAGCAGTCACGCCGGGACAGGGGATGGCTACACCTTC
-	TRBD1	TRBJ1-6	TRBV13	CASSETGNGRLGSPLHF	TGTGCCAGCAGCGAGACAGGGAATGGGCGCCTTGGTTCACCCCTCCACTTT
-	-	TRBJ2-1	TRBV7-8	CASSLGETSNEQFF	TGTGCCAGCAGCTTAGGGGAGACTAGCAATGAGCAGTTCTTC
-	-	TRBJ2-5	TRBV5-1	CASSPETADSTETQYF	TGCGCCAGCAGCCCGGAGACAGCTGATAGCACAGAGACCCAGTACTTC
few	-	TRBJ2-4	TRBV30	CAWSVETVTIQYF	TGTGCCTGGAGTGTAGAGACAGTTACTATTCAGTACTTC
-	-	TRBJ1-3	TRBV5-1	CASSLESGKYGNTIYF	TGCGCCAGCAGCTTGGAGTCGGGGAAGTACGGAAACACCATATATTTT
-	TRBD1	TRBJ2-7	TRBV6-1	CATRPGGSYEQYF	TGTGCCACCAGGCCAGGGGGCTCCTACGAGCAGTACTTC
-	TRBD2	TRBJ2-7	TRBV5-1	CASSPDSLASGRSEQYF	TGCGCCAGCAGTCCGGACAGTTTGGCTAGCGGGAGAAGCGAGCAGTACTTC
-	TRBD1	TRBJ1-2	TRBV30	CAWSGDRGLLNYGYTF	TGTGCCTGGAGTGGGGACAGGGGGCTTTTAAACTATGGCTACACCTTC
-	-	TRBJ2-5	TRBV11-3	CASNLGSSVGETQYF	TGTGCCAGCAACTTAGGTTCTTCAGTCGGGGAGACCCAGTACTTC
-	-	TRBJ1-3	TRBV19	CASSSQGSGNTIYF	TGTGCCAGTAGTTCGCAGGGCTCTGGAAACACCATATATTTT
-	-	TRBJ1-1	TRBV5-1	CASSSGVGQITEAFF	TGCGCCAGCAGCTCGGGAGTAGGGCAAATCACTGAAGCTTTCTTT
few	TRBD1	TRBJ1-3	TRBV6-5	CASSLDREDTIYF	TGTGCCAGCAGTTTGGACAGGGAAGACACCATATATTTT
-	-	TRBJ2-7	TRBV7-9	CASSLLPGEQYF	TGTGCCAGCAGCTTGCTTCCGGGCGAGCAGTACTTC
-	TRBD1	TRBJ2-1	TRBV6-5	CASSLDRGIYNEQFF	TGTGCCAGCAGTCTGGACAGGGGCATATACAATGAGCAGTTCTTC
-	TRBD1	TRBJ1-1	TRBV12-5	CASGLELGQGEAFF	TGTGCTAGTGGTTTGGAACTCGGACAGGGTGAAGCTTTCTTT
-	TRBD1	TRBJ2-7	TRBV7-2	CASSLTPGGYEQYF	TGTGCCAGCAGCTTAACGCCAGGGGGCTACGAGCAGTACTTC
once	TRBD1	TRBJ1-4	TRBV19	CASEQGAREKLFF	TGTGCCAGTGAACAGGGGGCGCGAGAAAAACTGTTTTTT
-	TRBD1	TRBJ2-5	TRBV6-5	CASSYSIGTGKETQYF	TGTGCCAGCAGTTACTCGATTGGGACAGGGAAGGAGACCCAGTACTTC
-	TRBD2	TRBJ2-1	TRBV7-9	CASSLAGLAVTFYNEQFF	TGTGCCAGCAGCTTAGCGGGACTAGCGGTAACCTTTTACAATGAGCAGTTCTTC